This TCR beta chain was retrieved from a study of T cells in Graves' hyperthyroidism and ophthalmopathy. Whole-study results and caveats: Using 13 V-J features, a model discriminated ophthalmopathy from stable hyperthyroidism. In blood, most of the thyroid clonotypes expanded above 0.001 were also present.

The germline CDR1 and CDR2 sequences are WNHNN and SYGVQD (reference sequence). The CDR3 is made up of 13 amino acids. In the case of this clonotype: What it binds is unknown. At one boundary the junction diverges from the germline segment, which might be a read error.

Amplification of TCR beta CDR3 regions used RNA as the template. TCR CDR3 underwent first-round RT-PCR with the HTBI primer set. TCRdb called the multiplex PCR reads again in MiXCR, with one record for every CDR3 protein. The sample includes roughly 530,000 distinct CDR3 sequences, 17% of them seen just once. This chain links TRBV10-1 with TRBJ2-1; D is uncertain. This receptor was taken from a woman between 18 and 29 years old with Graves' ophthalmopathy. The sample consisted of blood. As DNA, the CDR3 is TGCGCCGGCAGTGATCGGCTATACAATGAGCAGTTCTTC. It specifies CAGSDRLYNEQFF.